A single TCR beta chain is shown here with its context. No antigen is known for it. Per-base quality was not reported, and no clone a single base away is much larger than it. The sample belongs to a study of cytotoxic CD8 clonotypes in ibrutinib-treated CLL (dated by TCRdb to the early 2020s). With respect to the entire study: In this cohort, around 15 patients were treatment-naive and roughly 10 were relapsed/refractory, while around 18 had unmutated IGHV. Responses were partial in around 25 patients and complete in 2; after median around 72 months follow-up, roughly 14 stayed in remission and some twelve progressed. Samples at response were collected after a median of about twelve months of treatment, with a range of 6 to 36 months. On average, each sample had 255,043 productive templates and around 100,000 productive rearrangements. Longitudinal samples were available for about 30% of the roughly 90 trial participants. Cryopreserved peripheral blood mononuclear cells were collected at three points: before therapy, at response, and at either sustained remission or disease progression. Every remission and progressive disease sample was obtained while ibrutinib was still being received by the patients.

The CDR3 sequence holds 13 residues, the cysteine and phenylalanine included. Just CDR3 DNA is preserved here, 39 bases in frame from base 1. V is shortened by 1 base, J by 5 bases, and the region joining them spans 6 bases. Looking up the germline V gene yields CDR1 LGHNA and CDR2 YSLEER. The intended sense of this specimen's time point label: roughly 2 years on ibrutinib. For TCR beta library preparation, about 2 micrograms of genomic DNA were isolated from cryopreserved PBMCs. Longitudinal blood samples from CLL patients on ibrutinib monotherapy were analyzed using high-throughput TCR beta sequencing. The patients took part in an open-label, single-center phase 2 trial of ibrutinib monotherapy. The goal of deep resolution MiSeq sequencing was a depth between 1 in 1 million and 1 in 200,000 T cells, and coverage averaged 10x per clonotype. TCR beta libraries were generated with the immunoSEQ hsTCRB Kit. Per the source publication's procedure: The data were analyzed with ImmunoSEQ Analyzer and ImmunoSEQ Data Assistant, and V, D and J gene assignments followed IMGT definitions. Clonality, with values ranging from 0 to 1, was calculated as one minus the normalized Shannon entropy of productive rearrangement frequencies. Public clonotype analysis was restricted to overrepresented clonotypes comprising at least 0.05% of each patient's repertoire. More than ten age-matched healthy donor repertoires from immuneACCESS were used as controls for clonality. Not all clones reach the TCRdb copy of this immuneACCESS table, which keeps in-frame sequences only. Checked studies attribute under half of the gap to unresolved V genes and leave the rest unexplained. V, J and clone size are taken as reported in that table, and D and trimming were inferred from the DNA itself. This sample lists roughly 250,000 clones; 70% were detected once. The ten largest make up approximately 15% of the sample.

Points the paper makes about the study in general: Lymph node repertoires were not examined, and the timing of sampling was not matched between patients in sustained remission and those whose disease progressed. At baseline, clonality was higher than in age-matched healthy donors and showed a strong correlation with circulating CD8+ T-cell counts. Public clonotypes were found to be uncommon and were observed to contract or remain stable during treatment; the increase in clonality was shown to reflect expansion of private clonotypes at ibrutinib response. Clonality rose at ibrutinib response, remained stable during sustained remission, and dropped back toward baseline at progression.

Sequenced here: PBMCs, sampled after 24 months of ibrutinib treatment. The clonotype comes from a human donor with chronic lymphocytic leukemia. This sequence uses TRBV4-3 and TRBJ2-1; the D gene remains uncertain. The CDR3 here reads CASSQGEDNEQFF. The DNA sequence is TGCGCCAGCAGCCAAGGGGAAGACAATGAGCAGTTCTTC.